This TCR beta chain was captured by sequencing in a study of blood T cell repertoires in COVID-19. As for the study in general: The origin of the acute and convalescent COVID-19 samples was the United States, Italy and Spain. Nucleic acid was either cDNA or gDNA, and it came from T cells, B-cell-depleted T cells, or PBMCs.

Per the study methods: Estimation of nucleated cell counts was performed using reference gene primer amplification. Method: immunoSEQ multiplex PCR; TCRdb's copy keeps in-frame clones and lacks some. For V, J and clone size, that table is used; D and trimming come from the DNA. The table records roughly 230,000 clones, approximately 81% of them present only once. This CDR3 is 15 amino acids long. The germline V and J ends were trimmed by 3 bases and 0 bases, with 6 bases remaining between them. CDR1 is SGHVS and CDR2 is FNYEAQ in the germline V gene. The V and J genes are TRBV7-6 and TRBJ1-6; no clear D gene. Material for sequencing was peripheral blood. The TCR originated in a woman of 80 years or more with acute or convalescent COVID-19. The CDR3, as DNA: TGTGCCAGCAGCTTGGAGAGCTCCTATAATTCACCCCTCCACTTT. Residues: CASSLESSYNSPLHF.